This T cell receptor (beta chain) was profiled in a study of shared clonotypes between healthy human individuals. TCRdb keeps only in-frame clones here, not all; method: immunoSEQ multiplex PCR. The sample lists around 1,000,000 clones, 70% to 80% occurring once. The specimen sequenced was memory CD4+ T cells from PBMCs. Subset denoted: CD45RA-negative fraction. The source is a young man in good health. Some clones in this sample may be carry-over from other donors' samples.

CDR3 DNA: TGTGCCACTCAGGGGACTAGCGGGAGGGCCGGGGAGCTGTTTTTT. Amino acids: CATQGTSGRAGELFF. This chain links TRBV6-5 with TRBJ2-2, with 16 bases identical to TRBD2. The CDR3 has 15 residues. V was clipped by 10 bases and J by 6 bases; unmatched bases: 5. Germline V gene lookup returns CDR1 MNHEY and CDR2 SVGAGI.